One sample yielded the 13 T cell receptor beta chains listed below, sequenced in a study of early T cells in non-severe SARS-CoV-2 infection. TCRdb re-called the 5' RACE reads through MiXCR, storing one row per CDR3 protein. The table includes some 35,000 distinct CDR3 sequences, roughly 5.4% detected once. The sequenced sample was whole blood. Source of these receptors: an adult who was a healthcare worker with PCR-confirmed SARS-CoV-2 infection or an uninfected control (not recorded which).

Ten or more counts support this clonotype. The rearrangement uses TRBV7-9 and TRBJ2-2; 8 bases line up with TRBD1. The CDR3 runs to 16 residues. Germline-derived CDR1 and CDR2 are SEHNR and FQNEAQ (reference sequence). V was pared by 1 base and J by 0 bases, with 1 base of the junction left unmatched. The CDR3 reads CASSLGDRPNTGELFF. DNA for the CDR3: TGTGCCAGCAGCTTAGGGGACAGGCCGAACACCGGGGAGCTGTTTTTT.

This clonotype was recorded a few times. For the CDR3, the DNA is TGTGCCAGCAGTTCTGAATGGGTTGAGCAGTTCTTC. As protein: CASSSEWVEQFF. The V gene is TRBV7-9, the J gene TRBJ2-1; no reliable D call. The CDR3 is made up of 12 amino acids. Germline CDR1 SEHNR, CDR2 FQNEAQ (reference sequence). V lost 6 bases and J lost 9, with 12 bases in between.

This clonotype was detected ten times or more. The V gene is TRBV10-3, the J gene TRBJ2-5; 7 nucleotides match TRBD2. CDR1 and CDR2 from the germline V gene are ENHRY and SYGVKD. This CDR3 region has 14 residues. V shed 6 bases, J shed 1 base, and the junction held 5 bases outside the gene matches. The DNA for the CDR3 is TGTGCCATCAGGGCTAGCGGAACCCAAGAGACCCAGTACTTC. This sequence encodes CAIRASGTQETQYF.

This clonotype has at least ten counts. This chain links TRBV6-2 or TRBV6-3 with TRBJ1-5, with TRBD1 as a possible D gene (6 bases). The CDR3 runs 14 residues. Germline V gene lookup returns CDR1 MNHEY and CDR2 SVGEGT. Trimming cost V 6 bases and J 6 bases, with 15 bases left between them. CDR3 sequence: CASRKGGFVQPQHF. The CDR3 region has the DNA TGTGCCAGCAGAAAAGGGGGTTTTGTTCAGCCCCAGCATTTT.

Many counts were recorded for this clonotype. The chain carries TRBV29-1 and TRBJ2-3; D could derive from TRBD1 or TRBD2 (5 bases each). V was pared by 4 bases and J by 2 bases, with 7 bases between. Germline V gene sequence: CDR1 SQVTM, CDR2 ANQGSEA. The length of the CDR3 is 12 residues. This CDR3 is CSVGGPTDTQYF. The CDR3 coding sequence is TGCAGCGTTGGGGGACCCACAGATACGCAGTATTTT.

This clonotype was picked up many times. This rearrangement joins TRBV4-1 to TRBJ2-1; D unclear. The CDR3 extends over 14 amino acids. Germline V gene sequence: CDR1 MGHRA, CDR2 YSYEKL. V was shortened by 0 bases and J by 5 bases, with 8 bases between the two germline ends. The CDR3: CASSQDRANNEQFF. CDR3 bases: TGCGCCAGCAGCCAAGATAGGGCGAACAATGAGCAGTTCTTC.

This clonotype has ten or more counts. The chain combines TRBV28 with TRBJ1-5; D ambiguous. Trimming took off 8 bases at V and 1 base at J, with 12 bases between the two ends. The germline CDR1 and CDR2 sequences are MDHEN and SYDVKM. This CDR3 is 14 amino acids long. Here the CDR3 DNA reads TGTGCCAGCCACGACAACCTCAGCAATCAGCCCCAGCATTTT. Protein: CASHDNLSNQPQHF.

This clonotype was observed at least ten times. The chain links TRBV20-1 to TRBJ2-1; 16 bases align to TRBD2. The CDR3 length is 15 residues. Germline V lookup: CDR1 DFQATT, CDR2 SNEGSKA (reference sequence). The V gene end was trimmed by 5 bases and the J gene end by 4 bases; junction bases not matched to a gene: 2. The CDR3 region is CSALGLAGGYNEQFF. The CDR3 coding sequence is TGCAGTGCTCTGGGACTAGCGGGGGGGTACAATGAGCAGTTCTTC.

This clonotype was seen a handful of times. The chain is built from TRBV5-1 and TRBJ2-5; D gene unclear. With 4 bases removed from V and 5 bases from J, the gap between germline ends came to 12 bases. This CDR3 comprises 13 residues. The germline gives CDR1 SGHRS, CDR2 YFSETQ. The CDR3 loop reads CASSPKAGETQYF. CDR3 nucleotide sequence: TGCGCCAGCAGCCCCAAGGCTGGGGAGACCCAGTACTTC. The full variable domain, completed using reference TRBV5-1 and TRBJ2-5, is KAGVTQTPRYLIKTRGQQVTLSCSPISGHRSVSWYQQTPGQGLQFLFEYFSETQRNKGNFPGRFSGRQFSNSRSEMNVSTLELGDSALYLCASSPKAGETQYFGPGTRLLVL.

As regards this clonotype: A much bigger clone sits one base away, suggesting this may be a read error. The chain's CDR3 is CASRERRGGTYNEQFF. The CDR3 DNA reads as TGTGCCAGCAGGGAGAGGCGGGGAGGCACCTACAATGAGCAGTTCTTC. The chain carries TRBV28 and TRBJ2-1; D perhaps matches TRBD2 (6 bases). Trimming cost V 6 bases and J 2 bases, with 17 bases left between them. Germline V lookup: CDR1 MDHEN, CDR2 SYDVKM. The CDR3 contains 16 residues.

The chain combines TRBV28 with TRBJ2-1; D call uncertain. CDR1 and CDR2 (germline): MDHEN, SYDVKM. The CDR3 consists of 13 residues. With 6 bases removed from V and 8 bases from J, the gap between germline ends came to 14 bases. The CDR3 is CASRPGIPDEQFF. The DNA of the CDR3 is TGTGCCAGCAGACCCGGCATACCGGATGAGCAGTTCTTC.

This clonotype showed up many times. This chain joins TRBV11-2 and TRBJ1-6; the D gene is possibly TRBD1 (6 bases). Trimming took off 3 bases at V and 9 bases at J, with 9 bases between the two ends. Germline assignment: CDR1 SGHAT and CDR2 FQNNGV. The CDR3 runs to 13 residues. The CDR3 region is CASSLDRFSPLHF. The CDR3 DNA reads as TGTGCCAGCAGCTTGGACAGATTTTCACCCCTCCACTTT.

This clonotype came up many times. This chain joins TRBV7-3 and TRBJ2-6; no definite D call. The CDR3 totals 13 residues. Per the germline V gene, CDR1 is SGHTA and CDR2 is FQGTGA. V shed 3 bases and J shed 3 bases, with 3 bases lying between them. Here the CDR3 DNA reads TGTGCCAGCAGCTTCTTTGGGGCCAACGTCCTGACTTTC. It specifies CASSFFGANVLTF. The whole variable domain, remainder taken from reference TRBV7-3 and TRBJ2-6, is GAGVSQTPSNKVTEKGKYVELRCDPISGHTALYWYRQSLGQGPEFLIYFQGTGAADDSGLPNDRFFAVRPEGSVSTLKIQRTERGDSAVYLCASSFFGANVLTFGAGSRLTVL.